This passage covers 8 T cell receptor beta chains from one sample sequenced in a study of Tregs in tolerant kidney transplant recipients. TCRdb's copy holds only in-frame clones and misses some; the assay was immunoSEQ multiplex PCR. The table lists about 72,000 clones, around 90% of them singletons. The sample here was CD8+ T cells from blood, taken before the transplant. The source of these receptors is a human donor who received a combined kidney and bone marrow transplant.

The chain joins TRBV6-5 to TRBJ1-5; weak D call: TRBD1 (5 bases). Per germline, CDR1 MNHEY and CDR2 SVGAGI. The length of the CDR3 is 15 residues. The V end lost 5 bases, the J end lost 1 base, and 12 bases lay between the germline ends. The CDR3 DNA sequence: TGTGCCAGCAGTCCAGGGTACAGGAGCAATCAGCCCCAGCATTTT. It yields the protein CASSPGYRSNQPQHF.

There are a few counts of this clone. This sequence joins TRBV30 and TRBJ2-2; D possibly corresponds to TRBD2 (6 bases). CDR1 and CDR2 (germline): GTSNPN, SVGIG (reference sequence). The CDR3 spans 11 residues. The ends were cut back, 8 bases at V and 6 bases at J, with 10 bases in the middle. The CDR3 sequence is CAGGGPGELFF. The CDR3 nucleotides are TGTGCCGGAGGAGGGCCCGGGGAGCTGTTTTTT.

This rearrangement joins TRBV7-6 to TRBJ2-1, with 8 bases that match TRBD1. CDR1 SGHVS and CDR2 FNYEAQ come from the germline V gene. V lost 5 bases to trimming and J lost 6 bases; unmatched junction nucleotides: 9. This CDR3 has 15 residues. The CDR3 is CASSQHGTGTNEQFF. The CDR3 DNA reads as TGTGCCAGCAGCCAGCACGGGACAGGTACCAATGAGCAGTTCTTC.

V gene TRBV11-2 combines with J gene TRBJ2-1; the match to TRBD2 covers 8 bases. Trimming at V came to 4 bases and at J to 4 bases, leaving 9 bases not matched to a gene. CDR1 and CDR2 (germline): SGHAT, FQNNGV. The CDR3 totals 16 residues. CDR3 DNA: TGTGCCAGCAGCTCAGTAACTAGCGGATATTACAATGAGCAGTTCTTC. Protein: CASSSVTSGYYNEQFF.

The genes are TRBV7-6 and TRBJ2-2; possible D gene TRBD2, 7 bases. The CDR3 extends over 16 amino acids. V was shortened by 1 base and J by 4 bases, with 13 bases between the two germline ends. The V gene's germline CDR1 is SGHVS and CDR2 FNYEAQ. Here the CDR3 DNA reads TGTGCCAGCAGCTTAGGCTGGGGGGGGGCCACCGGGGAGCTGTTTTTT. It translates to CASSLGWGGATGELFF.

The chain uses TRBV5-4 and TRBJ1-1; 9 bases are a match to TRBD1. Per the germline V gene, CDR1 is SGHNT and CDR2 is YYREEE (reference sequence). The V gene end was trimmed by 10 bases and the J gene end by 1 base; junction bases not matched to a gene: 2. This CDR3 spans 12 amino acids. CDR3 in DNA: TGTGCCGGGACAGGGACGAACACTGAAGCTTTCTTT. It specifies CAGTGTNTEAFF. Supplemented by reference TRBV5-4 and TRBJ1-1, the full variable domain reads ETGVTQSPTHLIKTRGQQVTLRCSSQSGHNTVSWYQQALGQGPQFIFQYYREEENGRGNFPPRFSGLQFPNYSSELNVNALELDDSALYLCAGTGTNTEAFFGQGTRLTVV.

This chain joins TRBV9 and TRBJ2-7; no definite D call. This CDR3 has 13 residues. V was pared by 0 bases and J by 3 bases, with 7 bases between. In germline, CDR1 is SGDLS, CDR2 YYNGEE. The CDR3 bases are TGTGCCAGCAGCGTAGGAGTCGACTACGAGCAGTACTTC. Amino acids: CASSVGVDYEQYF.

The V call is TRBV15, the J call TRBJ1-6; TRBD1 matches at 10 bases. With 5 bases clipped from V and 7 bases from J, the junction kept 5 bases outside the gene matches. CDR3 length: 15 residues. Per germline, CDR1 LNHNV and CDR2 YYDKDF (reference sequence). CDR3 residues: CATSRDRGRNSPLHF. DNA for the CDR3: TGTGCCACCAGCCGGGACAGGGGTAGAAATTCACCCCTCCACTTT.